One and the same sample provided the 21 T cell receptor beta chains below, sequenced in a study of T cells after yellow fever vaccination. MiXCR, applied by TCRdb to the 5' RACE reads, yields one record per CDR3 protein. The table lists some 670,000 distinct CDR3 sequences, 12% of them singletons. The sample in question was PBMCs, obtained on the day of the yellow fever booster vaccination. These receptors originate from a man younger than 45 who received the YFV17D yellow fever vaccine.

This clonotype has just a few counts. The J gene is TRBJ2-7, the V gene TRBV6-1; tentative D call: TRBD2 (6 bases). V lost 7 bases to trimming and J lost 5 bases, with 18 bases between them. The CDR3 is 14 residues long. Germline CDR1 reads MNHNS; CDR2 reads SASEGT. The CDR3 DNA reads TGTGCCAGCACCCCCAGGAGGGTTTTCGACGAGCAGTACTTC. Its translation: CASTPRRVFDEQYF.

The chain is built from TRBV7-9 and TRBJ2-7, with 9 bases lining up with TRBD2. J lost 2 bases, V lost 5 bases, and 7 bases had no gene match. The CDR3 contains 15 residues. The germline gives CDR1 SEHNR, CDR2 FQNEAQ (reference sequence). The chain's CDR3 is CASSLKTSGPYEQYF. CDR3 DNA: TGTGCCAGCAGCCTTAAGACTAGCGGACCCTACGAGCAGTACTTC.

The V and J genes are TRBV28 and TRBJ2-7, with 9 positions matching TRBD2. Germline trimming cut 7 bases from V and 7 bases from J; bases unmatched to any gene: 17. CDR1 is MDHEN and CDR2 is SYDVKM in the germline V gene. The CDR3 spans 16 residues. This CDR3 reads CASTPGGVAGDREQYF. The CDR3, as DNA: TGTGCCAGCACCCCCGGCGGGGTAGCGGGAGACCGAGAGCAGTACTTC.

This clonotype was recorded once. The rearrangement links TRBV10-3 to TRBJ2-1, with no clear D. Germline V gene lookup returns CDR1 ENHRY and CDR2 SYGVKD. The length of the CDR3 is 13 residues. The V end was cut by 0 bases, the J end by 4 bases, with 4 bases between. Here the CDR3 DNA reads TGTGCCATCAGTGAGTCCCAATACAATGAGCAGTTCTTC. Translated: CAISESQYNEQFF.

This clonotype was recorded a few times. V and J are TRBV7-3 and TRBJ2-1; D remains ambiguous. Deletions cut 5 bases from V and 9 bases from J, with 26 bases between. The germline V gene encodes CDR1 SGHTA and CDR2 FQGTGA. The CDR3 consists of 17 residues. Written as DNA, the CDR3 is TGTGCCAGCAGCCCGTACGATGCAAGGATTGATACTCGTGAGCAGTTCTTC. Its translation is CASSPYDARIDTREQFF.

The rearrangement joins TRBV29-1 to TRBJ2-5, with D perhaps given as TRBD1 or TRBD2 (6 bases each). The CDR3 runs 13 residues. V lost 3 bases and J 5 bases, leaving 13 bases between the germline ends. Germline V gene lookup returns CDR1 SQVTM and CDR2 ANQGSEA. The CDR3 loop is CSVDGGLRETQYF. DNA of the CDR3: TGCAGCGTTGATGGGGGGCTAAGGGAGACCCAGTACTTC.

The chain employs TRBV20-1 and TRBJ1-5; 9 bases are shared with TRBD1. V shed 1 base, J shed 6 bases, and the junction held 16 bases outside the gene matches. CDR1 and CDR2 from the germline V gene are DFQATT and SNEGSKA (reference sequence). The CDR3 runs 18 residues. As DNA, the CDR3 is TGCAGTGCTAGAGCTTTGACCTCGGGACAGGGAGTTTCTCAGCCCCAGCATTTT. Translating gives CSARALTSGQGVSQPQHF.

This clonotype was found a few times. V and J are TRBV14 and TRBJ2-2; D tentatively fits TRBD1 or TRBD2 (5 bases each). The germline V and J ends were trimmed by 1 base and 4 bases, with 13 bases remaining between them. CDR3 length: 16 amino acids. In germline, CDR1 is SGHDN, CDR2 FVKESK. The CDR3 loop is CASSQGSGTLTGELFF. The CDR3 bases are TGTGCCAGCAGCCAAGGGTCCGGGACGCTCACCGGGGAGCTGTTTTTT. The complete variable domain, with remaining parts taken from reference TRBV14 and TRBJ2-2, reads EAGVTQFPSHSVIEKGQTVTLRCDPISGHDNLYWYRRVMGKEIKFLLHFVKESKQDESGMPNNRFLAERTGGTYSTLKVQPAELEDSGVYFCASSQGSGTLTGELFFGEGSRLTVL.

The chain employs TRBV15 and TRBJ2-5; no clear D gene. The V gene's germline CDR1 is LNHNV and CDR2 YYDKDF (reference sequence). The CDR3 runs to 13 residues. V lost 0 bases, J lost 7 bases, and 9 bases lay in between. Written as DNA, the CDR3 is TGTGCCACCAGCAGAGACCGGTCGCGGACCCAGTACTTC. Amino acid sequence: CATSRDRSRTQYF.

The chain carries TRBV12-3 or TRBV12-4 and TRBJ2-7; 9 nucleotides line up with TRBD2. Germline trimming cut 4 bases from V and 4 bases from J; bases unmatched to any gene: 5. CDR3 length: 14 amino acids. CDR3 residues: CASSSSGTGYEQYF. The CDR3 DNA reads as TGTGCCAGCAGTTCTAGCGGGACTGGTTACGAGCAGTACTTC.

In this sample, this clonotype turned up a few times. The genes are TRBV7-9 and TRBJ2-6; the match to TRBD1 covers 7 bases. CDR1 SEHNR and CDR2 FQNEAQ come from the germline V gene (reference sequence). The V gene end was trimmed by 7 bases and the J gene end by 0 bases; junction bases not matched to a gene: 9. The CDR3 is 17 residues long. The CDR3 reads CASTFLTGHSGANVLTF. The CDR3 coding sequence is TGTGCCAGCACCTTCCTGACAGGGCACTCTGGGGCCAACGTCCTGACTTTC.

The genes are TRBV28 and TRBJ1-1; D may be TRBD1 (6 bases). Deletions cut 7 bases from V and 5 bases from J, with 11 bases between. Germline V CDR1 and CDR2: MDHEN, SYDVKM. The CDR3 is 12 amino acids. CDR3 DNA sequence: TGTGCCAGCACCAGGGGATGGACTGAAGCTTTCTTT. Its protein is CASTRGWTEAFF. Using reference TRBV28 and TRBJ1-1 for the parts outside the CDR3, the full variable domain is DVKVTQSSRYLVKRTGEKVFLECVQDMDHENMFWYRQDPGLGLRLIYFSYDVKMKEKGDIPEGYSVSREKKERFSLILESASTNQTSMYLCASTRGWTEAFFGQGTRLTVV.

This clonotype was observed a few times. The chain couples TRBV29-1 to TRBJ2-2; no definite D call. CDR1 is SQVTM and CDR2 is ANQGSEA in the germline V gene. This CDR3 region has 13 residues. V was clipped by 7 bases and J by 7 bases, with 16 bases between them. CDR3 protein: CSAHSWVGGELFF. CDR3 coding DNA: TGCAGCGCTCACAGTTGGGTCGGCGGGGAGCTGTTTTTT.

In this sample, this clonotype turned up a few times. This chain joins TRBV20-1 and TRBJ2-7; D unresolved. The CDR3 is made up of 13 amino acids. Per the germline V gene, CDR1 is DFQATT and CDR2 is SNEGSKA (reference sequence). V lost 0 bases, J lost 7 bases, and 13 bases lay in between. DNA of the CDR3: TGCAGTGCTAGAGATCGATTGAAGGAGGAGCAGTACTTC. It translates to CSARDRLKEEQYF.

The sample holds many counts of this clonotype. The rearrangement joins TRBV29-1 to TRBJ2-7, with 7 bases matching TRBD1. Trimming removed 6 bases from V and 3 bases from J; junction bases left unmatched: 5. CDR3 length: 12 amino acids. Germline CDR1 is SQVTM and CDR2 is ANQGSEA. The CDR3 loop reads CSVRGQFYEQYF. DNA for the CDR3: TGCAGCGTACGGGGACAGTTCTACGAGCAGTACTTC.

This clonotype occurred a few times. J is TRBJ2-1 and V is TRBV20-1; TRBD2 matches 11 bases. The length of the CDR3 is 14 residues. The ends lost 6 bases at V and 6 bases at J; junction bases unmatched: 7. Germline V CDR1 and CDR2: DFQATT, SNEGSKA (reference sequence). CDR3 sequence reads: CSAPIAGGPNEQFF. The CDR3 DNA follows: TGCAGTGCCCCGATAGCGGGAGGGCCCAATGAGCAGTTCTTC.

This clonotype appeared a few times. The CDR3 DNA reads TGTGCCAGCAGCTTAGTTGCGGGAGTTTTAGAGACCCAGTACTTC. The encoded protein is CASSLVAGVLETQYF. This chain connects TRBV7-9 to TRBJ2-5, with 7 positions matching TRBD2. CDR1 is SEHNR and CDR2 is FQNEAQ in the germline V gene (reference sequence). CDR3 length equals 15 residues. V was pared by 1 base and J by 4 bases, with 6 bases of the junction left unmatched.

In this sample, this clonotype turned up a few times. CDR3 bases: TGCGCCAGCAGTCCATTCACGGGGCGATCCTACAATGAGCAGTTCTTC. This gives the protein CASSPFTGRSYNEQFF. The chain employs TRBV23-1 and TRBJ2-1; D may correspond to TRBD1 or TRBD2 (5 bases each). TRBV23-1 is sorted into the ORF group, with uncertain function. With 4 bases removed from V and 1 base from J, the gap between germline ends came to 14 bases. The CDR3 totals 16 residues.

Only a few counts were recorded for this clonotype. V usage is TRBV20-1 and J usage is TRBJ2-2; 9 bases match TRBD2. Trimming cost V 0 bases and J 5 bases; bases outside gene matches: 13. Germline assignment: CDR1 DFQATT and CDR2 SNEGSKA (reference sequence). The CDR3 covers 18 residues. The CDR3 protein is CSAREGLSGSYGTGELFF. CDR3 sequence (DNA): TGCAGTGCTAGAGAGGGTCTTAGCGGGAGTTATGGGACCGGGGAGCTGTTTTTT.

This clonotype was seen only a few times. This chain joins TRBV7-2 and TRBJ2-7; 7 nucleotides agree with TRBD2. Trimming cost V 5 bases and J 1 base; bases outside gene matches: 5. This CDR3 has 14 residues. CDR1 is SGHTA and CDR2 is FQGNSA in the germline V gene. CDR3 bases: TGTGCCAGCAGCCAAAGCGGGGCTTCCTACGAGCAGTACTTC. Amino acid sequence: CASSQSGASYEQYF.

In this sample, this clonotype turned up a few times. V is TRBV20-1 and J is TRBJ2-7, with D tentatively TRBD1 (5 bases). The V gene's germline CDR1 is DFQATT and CDR2 SNEGSKA (reference sequence). The CDR3 sequence is 13 residues long. V was clipped by 1 base and J by 5 bases, with 12 bases between them. The CDR3 is CSARGQGTHEQYF. In DNA, the CDR3 is TGCAGTGCTAGAGGGCAGGGAACGCACGAGCAGTACTTC.